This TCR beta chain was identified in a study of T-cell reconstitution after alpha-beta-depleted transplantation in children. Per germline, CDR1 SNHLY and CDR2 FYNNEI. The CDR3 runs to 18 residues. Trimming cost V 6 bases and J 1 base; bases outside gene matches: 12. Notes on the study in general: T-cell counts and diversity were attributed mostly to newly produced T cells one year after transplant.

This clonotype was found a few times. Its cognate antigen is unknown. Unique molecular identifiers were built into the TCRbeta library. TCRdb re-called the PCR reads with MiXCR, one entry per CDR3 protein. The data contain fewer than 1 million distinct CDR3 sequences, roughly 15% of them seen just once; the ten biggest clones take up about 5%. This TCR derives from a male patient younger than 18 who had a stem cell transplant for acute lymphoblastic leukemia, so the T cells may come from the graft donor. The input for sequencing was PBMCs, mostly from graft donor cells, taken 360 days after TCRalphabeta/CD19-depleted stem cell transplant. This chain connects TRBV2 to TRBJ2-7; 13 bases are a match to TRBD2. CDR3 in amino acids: CASSATSGRARGSYEQYF. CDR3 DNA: TGTGCCAGCAGCGCTACTAGCGGGAGGGCCCGGGGGTCCTACGAGCAGTACTTC.